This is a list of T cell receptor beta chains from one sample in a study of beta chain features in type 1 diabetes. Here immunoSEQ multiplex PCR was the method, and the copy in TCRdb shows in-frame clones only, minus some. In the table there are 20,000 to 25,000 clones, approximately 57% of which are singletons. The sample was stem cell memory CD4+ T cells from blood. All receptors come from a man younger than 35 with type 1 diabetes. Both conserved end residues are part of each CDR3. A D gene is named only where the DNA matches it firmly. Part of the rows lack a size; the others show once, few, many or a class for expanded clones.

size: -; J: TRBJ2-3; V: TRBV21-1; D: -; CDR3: CASSKGKRETYTDTQYF; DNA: TGTGCCAGCAGCAAAGGGAAGCGGGAGACCTACACAGATACGCAGTATTTT
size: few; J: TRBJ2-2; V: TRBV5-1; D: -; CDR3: CASSIWTANTGELFF; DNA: TGCGCCAGCAGCATTTGGACAGCGAACACCGGGGAGCTGTTTTTT
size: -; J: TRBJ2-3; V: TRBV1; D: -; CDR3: CTSSPRHPTDTQYF; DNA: TGCACCAGCAGCCCCCGACACCCTACAGATACGCAGTATTTT
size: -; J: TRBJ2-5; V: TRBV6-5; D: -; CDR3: CASSPRLYASQYF; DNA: TGTGCCAGCAGCCCCAGACTATATGCGTCCCAGTACTTC
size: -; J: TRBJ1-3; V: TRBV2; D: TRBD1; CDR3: CASSLQGALGNTIYF; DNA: TGTGCCAGCAGTTTGCAGGGGGCCCTGGGAAACACCATATATTTT
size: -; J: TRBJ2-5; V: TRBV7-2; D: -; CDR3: CASSRSPVRETQYF; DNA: TGTGCCAGCAGCCGGAGCCCAGTTCGCGAGACCCAGTACTTC
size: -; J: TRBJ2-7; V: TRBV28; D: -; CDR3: CASSGGAYRFGYEQYF; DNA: TGTGCCAGCAGTGGCGGAGCCTACCGATTTGGGTACGAGCAGTACTTC
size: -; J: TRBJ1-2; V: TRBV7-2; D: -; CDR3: CASSPSIGGVGTNYGYTF; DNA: TGTGCCAGCAGCCCATCTATCGGGGGGGTAGGGACCAACTATGGCTACACCTTC
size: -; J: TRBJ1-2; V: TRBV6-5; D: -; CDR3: CASSYSGQLSGYTF; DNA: TGTGCCAGCAGTTACTCAGGACAGCTGAGTGGCTACACCTTC
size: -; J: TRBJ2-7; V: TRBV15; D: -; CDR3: CATSREAGWSGEQYF; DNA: TGTGCCACCAGCAGAGAAGCAGGGTGGTCTGGCGAGCAGTACTTC
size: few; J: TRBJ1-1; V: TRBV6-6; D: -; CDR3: CASSDGGAGSTEAFF; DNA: TGTGCCAGCAGTGACGGGGGGGCGGGGAGCACTGAAGCTTTCTTT
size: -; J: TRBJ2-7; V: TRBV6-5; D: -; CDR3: CASSPKDSDYEQYF; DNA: TGTGCCAGCAGCCCTAAGGACAGCGACTACGAGCAGTACTTC
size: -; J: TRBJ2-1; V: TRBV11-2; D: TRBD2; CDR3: CASSLVRAGPYNEQFF; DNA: TGTGCCAGCAGCTTAGTTCGAGCGGGGCCCTACAATGAACAGTTCTTC
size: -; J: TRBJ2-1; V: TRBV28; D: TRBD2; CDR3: CASSSPGLAGRRDEQFF; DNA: TGTGCCAGCAGTTCCCCAGGACTAGCGGGAAGGAGGGATGAGCAGTTCTTC
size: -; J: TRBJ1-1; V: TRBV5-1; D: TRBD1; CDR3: CASSMTGALWNTEAFF; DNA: TGCGCCAGCAGCATGACAGGGGCCCTATGGAACACTGAAGCTTTCTTT
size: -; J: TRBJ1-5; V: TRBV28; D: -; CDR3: CASSRVSNQPQHF; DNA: TGTGCCAGCAGCAGGGTTAGCAATCAGCCCCAGCATTTT
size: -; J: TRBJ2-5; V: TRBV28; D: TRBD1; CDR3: CASIEARGQGSGTQYF; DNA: TGTGCCAGCATCGAAGCCCGGGGACAGGGATCGGGGACCCAGTACTTC
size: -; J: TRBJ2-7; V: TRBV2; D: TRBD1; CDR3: CASSRGQGGEQYF; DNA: TGTGCCAGCAGTCGGGGACAGGGTGGCGAGCAGTACTTC
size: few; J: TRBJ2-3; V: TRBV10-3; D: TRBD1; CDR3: CAISERQGSTDTQYF; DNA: TGTGCCATCAGTGAACGACAGGGGAGCACAGATACGCAGTATTTT
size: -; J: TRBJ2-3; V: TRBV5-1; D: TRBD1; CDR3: CASRGTALLVTDTQYF; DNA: TGCGCCAGCAGGGGGACAGCCCTGTTGGTAACAGATACGCAGTATTTT
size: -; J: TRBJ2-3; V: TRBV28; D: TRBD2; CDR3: CASSLGGDTDTQYF; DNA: TGTGCCAGCAGTCTCGGGGGGGATACAGATACGCAGTATTTT
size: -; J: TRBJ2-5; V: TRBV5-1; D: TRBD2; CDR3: CASSLGLAGGPGETQYF; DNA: TGCGCCAGCAGCTTGGGACTAGCGGGAGGGCCGGGAGAGACCCAGTACTTC
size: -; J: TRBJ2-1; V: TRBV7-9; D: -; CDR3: CASSLGTTFSYNEQFF; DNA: TGTGCCAGCAGCTTAGGGACTACCTTCTCCTACAATGAGCAGTTCTTC
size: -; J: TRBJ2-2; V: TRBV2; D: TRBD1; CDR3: CASTPSGTDGTGELFF; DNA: TGTGCCAGCACCCCATCCGGGACAGATGGCACCGGGGAGCTGTTTTTT
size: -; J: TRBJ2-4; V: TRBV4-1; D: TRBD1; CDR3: CASSQDGTGGTKNIQYF; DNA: TGCGCCAGCAGCCAAGATGGGACAGGGGGAACCAAAAACATTCAGTACTTC
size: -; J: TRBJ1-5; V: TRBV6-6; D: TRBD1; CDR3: CASSPGTGGGNQPQHF; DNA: TGTGCCAGCAGCCCAGGGACAGGGGGCGGAAATCAGCCCCAGCATTTT
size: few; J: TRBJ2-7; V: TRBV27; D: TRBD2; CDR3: CASSLRAGGLGDEQYF; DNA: TGTGCCAGCAGTTTACGAGCGGGAGGGTTGGGAGACGAGCAGTACTTC
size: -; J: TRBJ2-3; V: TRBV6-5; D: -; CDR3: CASSYERGRGTQYF; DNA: TGTGCCAGCAGTTACGAGCGGGGCAGGGGTACGCAGTATTTT
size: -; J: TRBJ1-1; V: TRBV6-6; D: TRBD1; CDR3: CASYLRGRNTEAFF; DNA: TGTGCCAGCTATCTTAGGGGGCGGAACACTGAAGCTTTCTTT
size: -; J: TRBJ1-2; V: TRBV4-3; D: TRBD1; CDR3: CASSLGTGYGYTF; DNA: TGCGCCAGCAGCCTCGGGACAGGCTATGGCTACACCTTC